The next 10 T cell receptor beta chains were all read from a single sample in a study of response to subunit inactivated influenza vaccine. TCRdb fed the RT-PCR reads into MiXCR, producing one record per CDR3 protein. The sample has 650,000 to 800,000 distinct CDR3 sequences; about 14% are singletons. The specimen comprised PBMCs from blood, sampled 14 to 15 days before vaccination. These TCRs come from a man aged 45-60 years who received an inactivated influenza vaccine.

This chain joins TRBV20-1 and TRBJ1-2, with D unclear. The germline V gene encodes CDR1 DFQATT and CDR2 SNEGSKA (reference sequence). The CDR3 is made up of 17 amino acids. CDR3 residues: CCARDLDPGVLLDGYTF. The CDR3, as DNA: TGCTGCGCTAGAGATCTGGACCCGGGCGTCCTTCTCGATGGCTACACCTTC.

This clonotype was seen many times. The chain employs TRBV15 and TRBJ1-3; D possibly corresponds to TRBD1 (5 bases). The CDR3 has 15 residues. Trimming cost V 3 bases and J 1 base, with 10 bases left between them. Germline V lookup: CDR1 LNHNV, CDR2 YYDKDF (reference sequence). The CDR3 DNA sequence: TGTGCCACCAGCAGTGGGGCAGCTTCTGGAAACACCATATATTTT. It codes for CATSSGAASGNTIYF.

This clonotype was detected ten times or more. This chain links TRBV29-1 with TRBJ2-1; the match to TRBD1 covers 7 bases. This CDR3 spans 13 amino acids. Germline values: CDR1 SQVTM, CDR2 ANQGSEA. The ends lost 7 bases at V and 1 base at J; junction bases unmatched: 4. The CDR3 here is CSGRQGSYNEQFF. CDR3 bases: TGCAGCGGTAGACAGGGATCCTACAATGAGCAGTTCTTC.

CDR3 sequence reads: CSAWDSAYEQYF. In nucleotides, the CDR3 is TGCAGTGCTTGGGACTCTGCTTACGAGCAGTACTTC. This chain connects TRBV20-1 to TRBJ2-7; D may be TRBD2 (6 bases). CDR3 size: 12 residues. CDR1 and CDR2 (germline): DFQATT, SNEGSKA (reference sequence). V gave up 5 bases and J gave up 4 bases, with 12 bases separating them.

This clonotype was recorded at least ten times. V and J are TRBV29-1 and TRBJ2-1; D is perhaps TRBD1 (5 bases). There are 13 residues in the CDR3. Germline V gives CDR1 SQVTM, CDR2 ANQGSEA. The germline V and J ends were trimmed by 4 bases and 7 bases, with 14 bases remaining between them. In DNA, the CDR3 is TGCAGCGTTGGCAGGACACCCCTTAATGAGCAGTTCTTC. Amino acids: CSVGRTPLNEQFF.

V gene TRBV2 combines with J gene TRBJ2-5; D call uncertain. Germline loops: CDR1 SNHLY, CDR2 FYNNEI. This CDR3 comprises 14 residues. Trimming took 6 bases from V and 5 from J, leaving 16 bases between them. As DNA, the CDR3 is TGTGCCAGCAGCCTGAGTGTGTTTAAGGAGACCCAGTACTTC. This encodes CASSLSVFKETQYF.

This clonotype was seen a few times. The genes are TRBV5-1 and TRBJ2-1, with TRBD2 identical over 16 bases. J was trimmed by 7 bases and V by 4 bases; bases with no gene match: 8. CDR3 size: 17 residues. Germline V gives CDR1 SGHRS, CDR2 YFSETQ. In nucleotides, the CDR3 is TGCGCCAGCAGCACCGGGACTAGCGGGGGGGCGAAAAATGAGCAGTTCTTC. This gives the protein CASSTGTSGGAKNEQFF. The complete variable domain, with remaining parts taken from reference TRBV5-1 and TRBJ2-1, reads KAGVTQTPRYLIKTRGQQVTLSCSPISGHRSVSWYQQTPGQGLQFLFEYFSETQRNKGNFPGRFSGRQFSNSRSEMNVSTLELGDSALYLCASSTGTSGGAKNEQFFGPGTRLTVL.

This rearrangement joins TRBV27 to TRBJ1-1; the D is unclear. V lost 1 base, J lost 6 bases, and 12 bases lay in between. CDR1 is MNHEY and CDR2 is SMNVEV in the germline V gene (reference sequence). CDR3 length: 14 residues. The CDR3 reads CASSLYLLGAEAFF. The DNA of the CDR3 is TGTGCCAGCAGTTTATACCTCCTCGGGGCTGAAGCTTTCTTT.

The rearrangement links TRBV4-1 to TRBJ2-3; 7 nucleotides line up with TRBD2. The J segment lost 5 bases and the V segment lost 4 bases, leaving 6 bases of the junction unmatched. CDR1 and CDR2 (germline): MGHRA, YSYEKL. This CDR3 comprises 14 residues. CDR3 sequence: CASSPRTGGDTQYF. The CDR3 DNA reads TGCGCCAGCAGCCCGAGGACGGGGGGAGATACGCAGTATTTT.

This clonotype was seen more than once but under ten times. The V gene is TRBV20-1, the J gene TRBJ2-2; D uncertain. Trimming took 1 base from V and 5 from J, leaving 17 bases between them. CDR3 length: 16 amino acids. The germline gives CDR1 DFQATT, CDR2 SNEGSKA (reference sequence). The CDR3 is CSARAPPALGTGELFF. The CDR3 coding sequence is TGCAGTGCTAGAGCTCCCCCCGCCTTAGGTACCGGGGAGCTGTTTTTT.